This T cell receptor beta chain was captured in a study of blood T cells in healthy people across ages. Study summary: Through template switching, about one barcoded beta molecule was captured per two T cells, as measured in model experiments.

The sample providers were healthy Caucasian people from Russia, aged about 6 to 100. Primers used in a second PCR of roughly 7 to 12 cycles were a sample-barcoded 5' primer and a J-beta primer mix. TCRdb processed the 5' RACE reads anew with MiXCR; each CDR3 protein has one entry. Of around 1.5 million distinct CDR3 sequences listed, around 36% are singletons. CDR1 is LGHDT, CDR2 YNNKEL, per germline (reference sequence). The CDR3 runs to 14 residues. The ends lost 3 bases at V and 4 bases at J; junction bases unmatched: 3. J is TRBJ2-3 and V is TRBV3-1; 8 nucleotides agree with TRBD2. The source is a woman in her 30s in good health. The sequenced sample consisted of blood. The CDR3 DNA is TGTGCCAGCAGCCATCTCGGGGGGGCAGATACGCAGTATTTT. Translating gives CASSHLGGADTQYF.